The rows below give T cell receptor beta chains drawn from one sample of a study of shared clonotypes between healthy human individuals. TCRdb's table, derived via immunoSEQ multiplex PCR, lists solely in-frame clones and lacks some. The table includes fewer than 600,000 clones, approximately 85% detected once. Material for sequencing was PBMCs. These receptor sequences come from a woman between 40 and 50 years old in good health. Some clones in this sample may be carry-over from other donors' samples. Both conserved end residues are part of each CDR3. The order of the fields is J gene, V gene, clone size, D gene, CDR3 DNA, CDR3 protein. The D gene is left open where the match is weak. Clone size is shown for a subset of rows, as once, few, many or a class of expanded clone.

>TRBJ2-5|TRBV10-3|NA|NA
TGTGCCATCAGTGAGTCGCTCAGGCAAGAGACCCAGTACTTC
CAISESLRQETQYF
>TRBJ1-5|TRBV19|once|TRBD1
TGTGCCAGTAGTATCGGGACAGGGTTCAATCAGCCCCAGCATTTT
CASSIGTGFNQPQHF
>TRBJ1-1|TRBV15|NA|NA
TGTGCCACCAGCAGGGCAGGGAGTATGAACACTGAAGCTTTCTTT
CATSRAGSMNTEAFF
>TRBJ1-5|TRBV21-1|NA|NA
TGTGCCAGCAGCAAATGGGCTCCGGGAGGGAATAGGAGCAATCAGCCCCAGCATTTT
CASSKWAPGGNRSNQPQHF
>TRBJ2-2|TRBV30|NA|TRBD1
TGTGCCTGGAACCCGGACAGGGGGCTTACCGGGGAGCTGTTTTTT
CAWNPDRGLTGELFF
>TRBJ1-6|TRBV23-1|NA|NA
TGCGCCAGCAGTCAATCGATGGGGTTTCCTCCGTCCTCTAATTCACCCCTCCACTTT
CASSQSMGFPPSSNSPLHF
>TRBJ2-7|TRBV6-5|NA|TRBD1
TGTGCCAGCAGTTACTCTTGGACAGGGGGCTACGAGCAGTACTTC
CASSYSWTGGYEQYF
>TRBJ2-5|TRBV9|NA|NA
TGTGCCAGCAGCGTAGGGGGTGGGCTGGAGACCCAGTACTTC
CASSVGGGLETQYF
>TRBJ1-1|TRBV27|many|NA
TGTGCCAGCTCCTCCAAGACTGAAGCTTTCTTT
CASSSKTEAFF
>TRBJ2-7|TRBV28|NA|NA
TGTGCCAGCAGTTTACCCTCCTCCTACGAGCAGTACTTC
CASSLPSSYEQYF
>TRBJ2-2|TRBV19|once|TRBD2
TGTGCCAGTAGTAAGTCCGCGGGAGGGCCGAACACCGGGGAGCTGTTTTTT
CASSKSAGGPNTGELFF
>TRBJ1-1|TRBV5-1|NA|NA
TGCGCCAGCAGCCCCGGGGTAGGGATCGGGAACACTGAAGCTTTCTTT
CASSPGVGIGNTEAFF
>TRBJ2-3|TRBV9|NA|TRBD1
TGTGCCAGCAGCCCCAATAGGGGGCGCAGCACAGATACGCAGTATTTT
CASSPNRGRSTDTQYF
>TRBJ2-2|TRBV13|once|NA
TGTGCCAGCAGCCACCCGGACGTGTCGAACACCGGGGAGCTGTTTTTT
CASSHPDVSNTGELFF
>TRBJ2-1|TRBV19|NA|NA
TGTGCCAGTGGGTTCCGTCCTCGGTGGGGGCACAATGAGCAGTTCTTC
CASGFRPRWGHNEQFF
>TRBJ2-2|TRBV28|NA|NA
TGTGCCAGCAGTTTAAACAGGGAGGAGCTGTTTTTT
CASSLNREELFF
>TRBJ2-3|TRBV28|NA|NA
TGTGCCAGCAGTTTCAGGGCAGCAGATACGCAGTATTTT
CASSFRAADTQYF
>TRBJ2-2|TRBV5-4|NA|NA
TGTGCCAGCAGCTTGGGTGCCCGCGGCACCGGGGAGCTGTTTTTT
CASSLGARGTGELFF
>TRBJ1-3|TRBV25-1|NA|NA
TGTGCCAGCAGTGAACGAGTGGGAAACACCATATATTTT
CASSERVGNTIYF
>TRBJ1-1|TRBV28|NA|NA
TGTGCCTCCGGGTCGGACACTGAAGCTTTCTTT
CASGSDTEAFF
>TRBJ1-1|TRBV29-1|few|NA
TGCAGCGGGGGCAACACTGAAGCTTTCTTT
CSGGNTEAFF
>TRBJ2-3|TRBV29-1|NA|NA
TGCAGCGGGGATCTCAACACAGATACGCAGTATTTT
CSGDLNTDTQYF
>TRBJ2-3|TRBV30|NA|NA
TGTGCCTGGACCTGGCCTGAGAGCAATACGCAGTATTTT
CAWTWPESNTQYF
>TRBJ1-5|TRBV18|NA|NA
TGTGCCAGCTCACAGGGGGATCAGCCCCAGCATTTT
CASSQGDQPQHF
>TRBJ2-5|TRBV5-4|NA|TRBD1
TGTGCCAGCAGCTCTCCGGGACAGGGAGAAGAGACCCAGTACTTC
CASSSPGQGEETQYF